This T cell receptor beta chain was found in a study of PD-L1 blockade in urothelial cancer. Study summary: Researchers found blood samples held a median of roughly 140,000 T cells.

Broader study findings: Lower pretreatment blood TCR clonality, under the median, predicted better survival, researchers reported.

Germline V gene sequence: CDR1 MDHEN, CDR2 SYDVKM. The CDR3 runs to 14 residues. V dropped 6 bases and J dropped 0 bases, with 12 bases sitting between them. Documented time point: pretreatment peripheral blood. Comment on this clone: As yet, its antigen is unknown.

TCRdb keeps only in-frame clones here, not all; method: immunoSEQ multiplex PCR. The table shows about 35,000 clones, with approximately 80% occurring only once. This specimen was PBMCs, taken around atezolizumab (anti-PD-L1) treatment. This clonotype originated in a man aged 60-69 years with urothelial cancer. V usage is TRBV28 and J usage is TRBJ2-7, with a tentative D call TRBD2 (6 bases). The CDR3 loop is CASSPGEVSYEQYF. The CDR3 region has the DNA TGTGCCAGCAGCCCGGGGGAGGTCTCCTACGAGCAGTACTTC.